This T cell receptor beta chain was obtained from a study of CXCR3-negative and CXCR3-positive naive CD8 T cells. Study-wide findings and caveats: Both naive subsets carried similar amounts of surface CD5, so TCR strength was inferred from TRB CDR3 properties. Naive cells with CXCR3 showed TRB CDR3s that were more hydrophobic than those in CXCR3-negative naive cells.

In preparing the TRB cDNA libraries, 5' RACE with UMI labels was used. TCRdb reanalyzed the 5' RACE reads and collapses them to one entry per CDR3 protein, without DNA. This table lists just over 40,000 distinct CDR3 sequences. As to this clonotype: Its antigen is not identified.

The V gene's germline CDR1 is LNHNV and CDR2 YYDKDF (reference sequence). CDR3 length: 17 amino acids. This receptor was obtained from a human donor in good health. Some clones in this sample may be carry-over from other donors' samples. The gene calls are TRBV15 and TRBJ1-3. The sequenced material came from naive CXCR3- CD8+ T cells from blood. Subset here: CD45RO-CCR7+CD27+CD95- naive CD8+ T cells lacking CXCR3 (TNR3-). CDR3 in amino acids: CATSRDSGNFNGNTIYF.